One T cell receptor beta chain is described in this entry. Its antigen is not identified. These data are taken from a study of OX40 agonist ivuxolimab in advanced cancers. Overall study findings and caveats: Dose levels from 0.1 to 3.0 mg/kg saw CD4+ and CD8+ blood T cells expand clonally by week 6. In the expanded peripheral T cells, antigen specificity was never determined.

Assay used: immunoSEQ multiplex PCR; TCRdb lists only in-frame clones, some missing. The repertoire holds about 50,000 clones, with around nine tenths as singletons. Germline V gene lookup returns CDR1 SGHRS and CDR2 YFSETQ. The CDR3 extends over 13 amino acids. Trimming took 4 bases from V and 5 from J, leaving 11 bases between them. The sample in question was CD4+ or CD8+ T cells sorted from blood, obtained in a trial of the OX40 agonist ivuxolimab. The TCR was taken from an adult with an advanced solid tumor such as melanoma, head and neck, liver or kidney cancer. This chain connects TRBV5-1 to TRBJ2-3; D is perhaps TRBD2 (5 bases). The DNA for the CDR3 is TGCGCCAGCAGCCAGACGAGGGTAGATACGCAGTATTTT. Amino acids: CASSQTRVDTQYF.